This paragraph covers one T cell receptor (beta chain) sequence. Its cognate antigen is unknown. A sample-barcoded 5' primer and a J-beta primer mix were used in a second PCR of about 7 to 12 cycles. TCRdb redid the calling of the 5' RACE reads with MiXCR, one entry per CDR3 protein. The data contain fewer than 900,000 distinct CDR3 sequences, roughly 49% of them singletons. The data are from a study of blood T cells in healthy people across ages. Overall study findings and caveats: Versus aged donors, long-lived donors had higher diversity and more naive CD4+ cells.

V lost 4 bases, J lost 9 bases, and 13 bases lay in between. This CDR3 region has 12 residues. CDR1 and CDR2 (germline): SQVTM, ANQGSEA. This receptor was identified in a woman aged 60-70 years in good health. The V and J genes are TRBV29-1 and TRBJ2-1; D not resolved. Sample: blood. CDR3 protein: CSVGGLGSEQFF. The CDR3 nucleotides are TGCAGCGTTGGGGGTCTCGGTAGTGAGCAGTTCTTC.